This TCR beta chain was identified during a study of blood T cell repertoires in COVID-19. Trimming shortened V by 4 bases and J by 1 base, and 12 bases separated the two germline ends. The CDR3 has 15 amino acids. From germline, CDR1 is KGHSH and CDR2 LQKENI. Sequencing used immunoSEQ multiplex PCR; TCRdb keeps in-frame clones, though not all of them. Of about 120,000 clones listed, approximately 82% are singletons. Sample: peripheral blood. This chain joins TRBV18 and TRBJ2-3; D may be TRBD2 (6 bases). This sequence was found in a man between 65 and 79 years old with active or convalescent COVID-19. As DNA, the CDR3 is TGTGCCAGCTCACAATCTCCTAGCGGCACAGATACGCAGTATTTT. Amino acids: CASSQSPSGTDTQYF.